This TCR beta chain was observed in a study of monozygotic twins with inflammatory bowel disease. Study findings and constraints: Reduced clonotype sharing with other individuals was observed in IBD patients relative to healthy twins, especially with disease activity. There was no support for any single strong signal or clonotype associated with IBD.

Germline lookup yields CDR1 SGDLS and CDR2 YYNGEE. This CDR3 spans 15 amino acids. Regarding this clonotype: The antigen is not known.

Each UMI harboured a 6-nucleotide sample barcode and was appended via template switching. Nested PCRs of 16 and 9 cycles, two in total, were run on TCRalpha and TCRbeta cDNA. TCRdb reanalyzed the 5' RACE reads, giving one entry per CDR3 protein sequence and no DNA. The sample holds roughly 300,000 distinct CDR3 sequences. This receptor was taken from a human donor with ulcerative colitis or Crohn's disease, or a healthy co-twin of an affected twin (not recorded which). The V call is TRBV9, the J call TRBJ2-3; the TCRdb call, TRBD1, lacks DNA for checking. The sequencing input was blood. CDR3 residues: CASGRFAGVTDTQYF.